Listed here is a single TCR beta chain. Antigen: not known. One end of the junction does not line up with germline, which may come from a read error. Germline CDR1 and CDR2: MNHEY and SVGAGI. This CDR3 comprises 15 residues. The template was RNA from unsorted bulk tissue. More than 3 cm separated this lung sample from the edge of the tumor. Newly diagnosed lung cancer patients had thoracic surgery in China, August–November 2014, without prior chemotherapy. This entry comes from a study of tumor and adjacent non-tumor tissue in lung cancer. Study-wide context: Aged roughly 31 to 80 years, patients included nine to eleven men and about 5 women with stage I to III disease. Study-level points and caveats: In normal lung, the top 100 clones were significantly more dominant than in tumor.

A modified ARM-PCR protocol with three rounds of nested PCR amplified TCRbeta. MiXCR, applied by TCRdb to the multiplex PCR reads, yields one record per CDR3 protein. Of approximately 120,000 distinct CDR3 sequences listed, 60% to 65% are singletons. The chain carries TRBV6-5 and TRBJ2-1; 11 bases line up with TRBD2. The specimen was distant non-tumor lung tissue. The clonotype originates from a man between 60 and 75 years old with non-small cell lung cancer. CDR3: CDSSPLAGGLNEQFF. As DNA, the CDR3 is TGTGACAGCAGCCCATTAGCGGGAGGGCTAAATGAGCAGTTCTTC.